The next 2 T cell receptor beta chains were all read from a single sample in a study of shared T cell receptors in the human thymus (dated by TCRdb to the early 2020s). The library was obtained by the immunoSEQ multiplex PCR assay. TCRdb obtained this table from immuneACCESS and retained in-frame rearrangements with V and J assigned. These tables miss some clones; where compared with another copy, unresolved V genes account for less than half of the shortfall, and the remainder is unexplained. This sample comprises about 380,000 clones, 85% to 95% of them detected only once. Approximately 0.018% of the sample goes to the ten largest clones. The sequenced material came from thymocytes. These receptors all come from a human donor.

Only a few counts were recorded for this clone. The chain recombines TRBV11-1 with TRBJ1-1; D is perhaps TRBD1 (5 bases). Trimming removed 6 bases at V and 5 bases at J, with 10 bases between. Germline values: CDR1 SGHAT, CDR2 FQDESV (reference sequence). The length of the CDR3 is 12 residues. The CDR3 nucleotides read TGTGCCAGCAGTTGGGGGAGAACTGAAGCTTTCTTT. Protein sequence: CASSWGRTEAFF. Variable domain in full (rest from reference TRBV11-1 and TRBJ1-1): EAEVAQSPRYKITEKSQAVAFWCDPISGHATLYWYRQILGQGPELLVQFQDESVVDDSQLPKDRFSAERLKGVDSTLKIQPAELGDSAMYLCASSWGRTEAFFGQGTRLTVV.

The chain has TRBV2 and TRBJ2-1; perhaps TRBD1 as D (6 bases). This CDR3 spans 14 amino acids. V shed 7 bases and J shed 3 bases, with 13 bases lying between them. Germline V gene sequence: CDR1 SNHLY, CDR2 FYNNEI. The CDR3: CASKTRDIYNEQFF. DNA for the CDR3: TGTGCCAGCAAGACCCGGGACATCTACAATGAGCAGTTCTTC.